This TCR beta chain came from a study of chemoradiotherapy in HPV16-positive cancers. Looking at the study overall: Two HPV16-positive patients' cells yielded candidate HPV-specific clones and common motifs. Broader study findings: During treatment, candidate HPV-specific clones and E7-related motifs expanded in tumor. Better recurrence-free survival went with HPV-responsive T-cell expansion in HPV16-positive patients.

Germline V gene data show CDR1 as SGHRS and CDR2 as YFSETQ. This CDR3 is 14 amino acids long. The V and J ends lost 4 bases and 1 base respectively, with 8 bases between them. Clones were sequenced by immunoSEQ multiplex PCR, and TCRdb holds only the in-frame ones, with some missing. The table lists about 2,000 clones, 70% to 85% of them singletons. With regard to this clone: The antigen remains undetermined.

Repeated repertoire sampling spanned the course of chemoradiotherapy. The genes are TRBV5-1 and TRBJ2-2; the D is unclear. The sequenced sample was tumor tissue, obtained from a patient who underwent chemoradiotherapy. The TCR comes from a human donor with HPV-associated anogenital cancer. The CDR3 loop is CASSLGRNTGELFF. The CDR3 DNA reads as TGCGCCAGCAGCCTAGGCCGGAACACCGGGGAGCTGTTTTTT.